The 27 T cell receptor beta chains below all came from one sample that was sequenced in a study of cytomegalovirus exposure and HLA in healthy donors. Researchers ran the PCR with 60 Vbeta and 13 Jbeta primers. Clones were sequenced by immunoSEQ multiplex PCR, and TCRdb holds only the in-frame ones, with some missing. Found here are over 150,000 clones, around four fifths of them singletons; the top ten hold less than 4.5%. The sequencing sample was made of PBMCs. The origin of the receptors is a woman aged 60-70 years in good health and CMV-seropositive.

V and J are TRBV10-3 and TRBJ2-2; D unclear. The CDR3 runs 13 residues. The ends were cut back, 11 bases at V and 1 base at J, with 11 bases in the middle. Germline V gene lookup returns CDR1 ENHRY and CDR2 SYGVKD. This CDR3 is CAGSPENTGELFF. As DNA, the CDR3 is TGTGCCGGTAGCCCAGAGAACACCGGGGAGCTGTTTTTT.

This chain joins TRBV5-1 and TRBJ1-2, with 8 bases aligning to TRBD1. CDR1 SGHRS and CDR2 YFSETQ come from the germline V gene. There are 18 residues in the CDR3. V shed 3 bases and J 7 bases; nucleotides not matched to a gene: 20. CDR3: CASSWGPGQEFSRGGYTF. For the CDR3, the DNA is TGCGCCAGCAGCTGGGGGCCGGGACAGGAATTTAGTAGAGGTGGCTACACCTTC.

V usage is TRBV2 and J usage is TRBJ2-4, with a tentative D call TRBD1 (5 bases). This CDR3 is 17 amino acids long. V was shortened by 1 base and J by 2 bases, with 15 bases between the two germline ends. Germline assignment: CDR1 SNHLY and CDR2 FYNNEI. DNA for the CDR3: TGTGCCAGCAGTGAAGAGGGAAGGGGTCAGACCAAAAACATTCAGTACTTC. It yields the protein CASSEEGRGQTKNIQYF. The complete variable domain, with remaining parts taken from reference TRBV2 and TRBJ2-4, reads EPEVTQTPSHQVTQMGQEVILRCVPISNHLYFYWYRQILGQKVEFLVSFYNNEISEKSEIFDDQFSVERPDGSNFTLKIRSTKLEDSAMYFCASSEEGRGQTKNIQYFGAGTRLSVL.

This chain joins TRBV4-2 and TRBJ2-1; 7 bases agree with TRBD2. J was trimmed by 8 bases and V by 7 bases; bases with no gene match: 11. CDR1 is LGHNA, CDR2 YNFKEQ, per germline. This CDR3 has 14 residues. The CDR3 region is CASTGLDRGDEQFF. In DNA form, the CDR3 reads TGTGCCAGCACCGGACTAGACCGGGGGGATGAGCAGTTCTTC.

The chain employs TRBV11-2 and TRBJ2-7, with 12 positions matching TRBD2. J lost 7 bases, V lost 1 base, and 2 bases had no gene match. This CDR3 comprises 14 residues. Germline CDR1 SGHAT, CDR2 FQNNGV. The CDR3 nucleotides read TGTGCCAGCAGCTTAGGGACTAGCGGGACTGAGCAGTACTTC. This gives the protein CASSLGTSGTEQYF.

CDR3 protein: CHQPGLAGLNTQYF. The CDR3 DNA follows: TGTCACCAGCCGGGACTAGCGGGATTGAATACGCAGTATTTT. The chain is built from TRBV6-5 and TRBJ2-3, with TRBD2 matching over 13 bases. CDR3 length equals 14 residues. CDR1 is MNHEY and CDR2 is SVGAGI in the germline V gene.

V gene TRBV11-2 combines with J gene TRBJ2-1, with a tentative D call TRBD1 (6 bases). From germline, CDR1 is SGHAT and CDR2 FQNNGV. The V end was cut by 3 bases, the J end by 7 bases, with 13 bases between. This CDR3 has 14 amino acids. In DNA form, the CDR3 reads TGTGCCAGCAGCTTGGACAGAGGTAGGAATGAGCAGTTCTTC. Amino acid sequence: CASSLDRGRNEQFF.

The chain couples TRBV12-2 to TRBJ1-1; TRBD1, as called in the table, went unchecked against the DNA. TRBV12-2 is assigned pseudogene status. The CDR3 consists of 16 residues. The CDR3 DNA reads as TGTGCAAGTCGCTTCTGGACAGGGGGCATGAACACTGAAGCTTTCTTT. It is translated as CASRFWTGGMNTEAFF.

The gene calls are TRBV2 and TRBJ1-1, with 8 bases that match TRBD1. With 5 bases clipped from V and 6 bases from J, the junction kept 2 bases outside the gene matches. CDR3 length: 12 residues. Looked up from germline, CDR1 is SNHLY and CDR2 is FYNNEI. CDR3 sequence (DNA): TGTGCCAGCAGTCCGGACAGGGCTGAAGCTTTCTTT. Its translation is CASSPDRAEAFF.

The chain couples TRBV6-5 to TRBJ2-7; TRBD2 matches 7 bases. Unmatched junction bases numbered 0, after V lost 0 bases and J lost 1 base. Germline V gene data show CDR1 as MNHEY and CDR2 as SVGAGI. CDR3 length: 14 amino acids. In DNA, the CDR3 is TGTGCCAGCAGTTACTCGGGGGGGTCCTACGAGCAGTACTTC. Residues: CASSYSGGSYEQYF.

The CDR3 coding sequence is TGTGCCAGTCGTACCTTTCAGGGGGCAAGCCAGCCCCAGCATTTT. Amino acid sequence: CASRTFQGASQPQHF. This chain uses TRBV19 with TRBJ1-5; the match to TRBD1 covers 8 bases. Per the germline V gene, CDR1 is LNHDA and CDR2 is SQIVND (reference sequence). V trimming: 8 bases; J trimming: 7 bases; junction bases outside the gene matches: 13. The CDR3 totals 15 residues.

CDR3 protein: CASSYEAGGRTEAFF. The CDR3 DNA sequence: TGTGCCAGCAGTTACGAGGCAGGAGGGCGCACTGAAGCTTTCTTT. V usage is TRBV6-5 and J usage is TRBJ1-1; no firm D call. V lost 2 bases and J 4 bases, leaving 14 bases between the germline ends. The germline gives CDR1 MNHEY, CDR2 SVGAGI. The CDR3 covers 15 residues.

CDR3 sequence: CASSQARRYRGEQYF. CDR3 DNA: TGTGCCAGCAGCCAAGCTAGACGCTATCGAGGCGAGCAGTACTTC. The chain couples TRBV14 to TRBJ2-7; no clear D. Germline-derived CDR1 and CDR2 are SGHDN and FVKESK. Trimming cost V 1 base and J 6 bases, with 16 bases left between them. This CDR3 has 15 amino acids.

The J gene is TRBJ2-6, the V gene TRBV5-4; D is undetermined. The germline V gene encodes CDR1 SGHNT and CDR2 YYREEE (reference sequence). V dropped 6 bases and J dropped 0 bases, with 10 bases sitting between them. The CDR3 is made up of 15 amino acids. CDR3 residues: CASKVEPSGANVLTF. The CDR3 DNA is TGTGCCAGCAAAGTGGAGCCCTCTGGGGCCAACGTCCTGACTTTC.

The V call is TRBV5-1, the J call TRBJ2-1; D possibly corresponds to TRBD1 (5 bases). Trimming stripped 6 bases from V and 6 bases from J, with 13 bases between. CDR1 is SGHRS, CDR2 YFSETQ, per germline. The CDR3 is 13 amino acids. The CDR3 sequence: CASKLRAPNEQFF. In DNA, the CDR3 is TGCGCCAGCAAGCTCAGGGCTCCCAATGAGCAGTTCTTC.

V gene TRBV5-1 combines with J gene TRBJ2-3; 10 bases align to TRBD1. The CDR3 length is 15 residues. The V segment lost 4 bases and the J segment 3 bases; nucleotides outside the gene matches: 5. In germline, CDR1 is SGHRS, CDR2 YFSETQ. CDR3 in DNA: TGCGCCAGCAGCGGGGGACAGGGGAGGACAGATACGCAGTATTTT. It encodes CASSGGQGRTDTQYF.

The chain employs TRBV6-5 and TRBJ1-1, with a weak D call TRBD1 (5 bases). There are 15 residues in the CDR3. The V end lost 0 bases, the J end lost 5 bases, and 13 bases lay between the germline ends. In germline, CDR1 is MNHEY, CDR2 SVGAGI. CDR3 residues: CASSYSVRVGTEAFF. In DNA form, the CDR3 reads TGTGCCAGCAGTTACTCTGTCAGGGTAGGAACTGAAGCTTTCTTT.

The gene calls are TRBV13 and TRBJ2-5, with 12 bases identical to TRBD1. The germline CDR1 and CDR2 sequences are PRHDT and FYEKMQ (reference sequence). The CDR3 loop spans 16 amino acids. V was clipped by 5 bases and J by 4 bases; unmatched bases: 8. CDR3 sequence (DNA): TGTGCCAGCAGCGCAAGGGGACAGGGGGCGCGAGAGACCCAGTACTTC. Translation: CASSARGQGARETQYF.

V gene TRBV13 combines with J gene TRBJ1-4, with D unresolved. The CDR3 loop spans 16 amino acids. In germline, CDR1 is PRHDT, CDR2 FYEKMQ (reference sequence). Trimming pared 5 bases from V and 8 bases from J, leaving 21 bases between. CDR3: CASSPQRTQGGEKLFF. CDR3 in DNA: TGTGCCAGCAGCCCCCAACGGACGCAAGGAGGAGAAAAACTGTTTTTT.

The chain carries TRBV6-6 and TRBJ2-7; TRBD1 might be the D (6 bases). V lost 2 bases and J lost 4, with 15 bases in between. The CDR3 is 15 amino acids. CDR1 is MNHNY, CDR2 SVGAGI, per germline (reference sequence). The CDR3, as DNA: TGTGCCAGCAGTTACCCTCCACAGGGAATATACGAGCAGTACTTC. Protein: CASSYPPQGIYEQYF.

This clone was found a few times. This rearrangement joins TRBV15 to TRBJ1-1, with 7 bases fitting TRBD1. This CDR3 has 15 residues. CDR1 LNHNV and CDR2 YYDKDF come from the germline V gene (reference sequence). V lost 3 bases, J lost 3 bases, and 7 bases stayed unmatched. CDR3 region: CATSSGGTAYTEAFF. The CDR3 coding sequence is TGTGCCACCAGCAGCGGCGGGACAGCCTACACTGAAGCTTTCTTT.

The V call is TRBV5-4, the J call TRBJ2-5; D is perhaps TRBD2 (7 bases). The CDR3 extends over 13 amino acids. From germline, CDR1 is SGHNT and CDR2 YYREEE (reference sequence). Trimming took off 3 bases at V and 5 bases at J, with 11 bases between the two ends. The CDR3 DNA sequence: TGTGCCAGCAGCTGGGAGGGGGGGGAGACCCAGTACTTC. Translation gives CASSWEGGETQYF.

The chain carries TRBV27 and TRBJ2-5, with D possibly matching TRBD1 (5 bases). The DNA end favors TRBJ2-7, so the J call may be wrong. Germline lookup yields CDR1 MNHEY and CDR2 SMNVEV (reference sequence). This CDR3 region has 13 residues. The CDR3 loop is CASSKQVHYEQYF. The CDR3 DNA reads TGTGCCAGTTCGAAACAGGTTCACTACGAGCAGTACTTC.

The genes are TRBV7-8 and TRBJ1-2; D may be TRBD1 (6 bases). V was trimmed by 1 base and J by 8 bases, leaving 20 bases between them. The V gene's germline CDR1 is SGHVS and CDR2 FQNEAQ. The CDR3 totals 16 residues. CDR3 amino acids: CASSLDRTASRRGYTF. As DNA, the CDR3 is TGTGCCAGCAGCTTAGATCGGACAGCCAGCCGACGGGGCTACACCTTC.

This rearrangement joins TRBV5-1 to TRBJ1-2, with D hard to call. Trimming took 2 bases from V and 7 from J, leaving 15 bases between them. The germline CDR1 and CDR2 sequences are SGHRS and YFSETQ. The CDR3 sequence is 14 residues long. CDR3 sequence: CASSFTTSGLGYTF. The DNA for the CDR3 is TGCGCCAGCAGCTTTACGACCTCTGGGCTTGGCTACACCTTC.

The chain joins TRBV5-1 to TRBJ2-7; 10 bases line up with TRBD2. The CDR3 loop spans 15 amino acids. The V segment lost 4 bases and the J segment 1 base; nucleotides outside the gene matches: 5. Germline CDR1 reads SGHRS; CDR2 reads YFSETQ. The CDR3 here is CASSHSGGLSYEQYF. CDR3 nucleotide sequence: TGCGCCAGCAGCCATAGCGGGGGGCTTTCCTACGAGCAGTACTTC.

V gene TRBV15 combines with J gene TRBJ2-2; TRBD1 matches 8 bases. V lost 1 base and J lost 4; bases outside the gene matches: 2. CDR3 length equals 15 residues. Germline assignment: CDR1 LNHNV and CDR2 YYDKDF (reference sequence). CDR3 sequence (DNA): TGTGCCACCAGCAGAGGACAGGGGTTCACCGGGGAGCTGTTTTTT. Residues: CATSRGQGFTGELFF.